This T cell receptor (beta chain) originates from a study of cytomegalovirus exposure and HLA in healthy donors. Points from the study as a whole: Immune exposure was documented only through CMV serostatus. The authors enumerated 150 to 200 TCR beta chains as linked to cytomegalovirus.

This CDR3 has 14 residues. Per germline, CDR1 LNHDA and CDR2 SQIVND (reference sequence). Trimming cost V 0 bases and J 4 bases, with 7 bases left between them. Researchers ran the PCR with 60 Vbeta and 13 Jbeta primers. Here immunoSEQ multiplex PCR was the method, and the copy in TCRdb shows in-frame clones only, minus some. In the table there are approximately 190,000 clones, approximately 85% of which are singletons. Comments on this clone: Its antigen remains unidentified.

Specimen: PBMCs. The chain is built from TRBV19 and TRBJ2-1; D gene uncertain. The TCR was taken from a woman aged 18-30 years in good health and CMV-seronegative. The CDR3 region has the DNA TGTGCCAGTAGTATAGATCCAGCGTACAATGAGCAGTTCTTC. Its protein is CASSIDPAYNEQFF. Looking up the rest from reference TRBV19 and TRBJ2-1 gives the full variable domain: DGGITQSPKYLFRKEGQNVTLSCEQNLNHDAMYWYRQDPGQGLRLIYYSQIVNDFQKGDIAEGYSVSREKKESFPLTVTSAQKNPTAFYLCASSIDPAYNEQFFGPGTRLTVL.